This T cell receptor (beta chain) derives from a study of CD8 T cells in ankylosing spondylitis. For TCR beta, libraries came from quantitative 5'-RACE with molecular barcodes. TCRdb used MiXCR to reprocess the 5' RACE reads, holding one entry per CDR3 protein. In the table there are roughly 97,000 distinct CDR3 sequences, about 7.7% of which are singletons. CDR1 is LNHDA and CDR2 is SQIVND in the germline V gene (reference sequence). V dropped 7 bases and J dropped 2; count of bases not matched to a gene: 2. CDR3 length: 14 amino acids. This clonotype came up a few times. The clonotype comes from a male donor with ankylosing spondylitis or in good health (not recorded which). Sequenced sample: blood, either unsorted or a sorted T cell fraction (not recorded which). The chain recombines TRBV19 with TRBJ2-1; 10 nucleotides line up with TRBD1. CDR3 sequence: CASKGQGAYNEQFF. In DNA form, the CDR3 reads TGTGCCAGTAAAGGACAGGGGGCCTACAATGAGCAGTTCTTC.